The rows below give T cell receptor beta chains drawn from one sample of a study of response to subunit inactivated influenza vaccine. One entry per CDR3 protein, called by TCRdb with MiXCR from the RT-PCR reads. The sample comprises about 540,000 distinct CDR3 sequences, less than 25% of which are singletons, and approximately 3% rests with the top ten. These data also formed part of another study, on T cells expressing NK-cell markers.

Sample: CD4+ T cells sorted from PBMCs, taken 11 to 12 days after vaccination. Receptors were obtained from a man aged 50 to 60 who received an inactivated influenza vaccine. CDR3s include the opening cysteine and the closing phenylalanine or tryptophan. Each record gives: D gene, J gene, clone size, V gene, CDR3 protein, CDR3 DNA. The D gene is left open where the match is weak. Clone size, where shown, is once, few, many, or a class for clones that have expanded.

- TRBJ1-4 few TRBV5-1 CASSANIPTNEKLFF TGCGCCAGCAGCGCTAACATCCCCACTAATGAAAAACTGTTTTTT
- TRBJ1-4 - TRBV7-2 CASSLAVAYSNEKLFF TGTGCCAGCAGCTTAGCGGTCGCTTACTCGAATGAAAAACTGTTTTTT
- TRBJ2-7 many TRBV6-5 CASSLDSTYEQYF TGTGCCAGCAGTTTAGACAGCACCTACGAGCAGTACTTC
TRBD1 TRBJ1-3 many TRBV12-3/TRBV12-4 CASSLTGLSGNTIYF TGTGCCAGCAGTCTGACAGGGCTCTCTGGAAACACCATATATTTT
- TRBJ2-5 - TRBV7-2 CASSLAGHPPAETQYF TGTGCCAGCAGCTTAGCGGGACATCCCCCAGCGGAGACCCAGTACTTC
- TRBJ2-1 many TRBV12-3/TRBV12-4 CASTGNDEQFF TGTGCCAGCACTGGGAACGATGAGCAGTTCTTC
- TRBJ1-4 few TRBV27 CASSPRGGREKLFF TGTGCCAGCAGTCCAAGGGGGGGGCGTGAAAAACTGTTTTTT
- TRBJ2-1 - TRBV20-1 CSARLVYNEQFF TGCAGTGCGCGACTGGTATACAATGAGCAGTTCTTC
TRBD1 TRBJ2-3 - TRBV5-6 CASSTSGTGTDTQYF TGTGCCAGCAGCACAAGTGGGACAGGGACAGATACGCAGTATTTT
- TRBJ2-1 - TRBV11-2 CASSLNPLRGRYNEQFF TGTGCCAGCAGCCTGAATCCACTGCGGGGGCGATACAATGAGCAGTTCTTC
- TRBJ2-1 few TRBV6-5 CASSYSGPVGEQFF TGTGCCAGCAGTTACTCCGGACCAGTCGGGGAGCAGTTCTTC
TRBD2 TRBJ2-5 few TRBV24-1 CATSDPMTSGRGETQYF TGTGCCACCAGTGACCCGATGACTAGCGGGAGAGGCGAGACCCAGTACTTC
- TRBJ2-7 many TRBV12-3/TRBV12-4 CASSPGRHYEQYF TGTGCCAGCAGCCCTGGACGGCACTACGAGCAGTACTTC
TRBD2 TRBJ2-3 - TRBV6-7 CASSYGRGGLDTQYF TGTGCCAGCAGTTACGGGCGGGGGGGCCTAGATACGCAGTATTTT
TRBD1 TRBJ2-1 few TRBV9 CASSVRDRGYNEQFF TGTGCCAGCAGCGTCCGGGACAGGGGATACAATGAGCAGTTCTTC
- TRBJ1-1 - TRBV6-1 CASTRGGGTEAFF TGTGCCAGCACTCGGGGCGGGGGCACTGAAGCTTTCTTT
TRBD2 TRBJ2-3 many TRBV20-1 CSARDEGLASDTQYF TGCAGTGCTAGAGATGAGGGACTAGCCTCAGATACGCAGTATTTT
- TRBJ2-7 few TRBV29-1 CSSLGPNYEQYF TGCAGCTCCCTGGGACCGAACTACGAGCAGTACTTC
- TRBJ2-7 - TRBV7-9 CASSFPNRVYEQYF TGTGCCAGCAGTTTTCCCAATCGGGTCTACGAGCAGTACTTC
TRBD1 TRBJ2-3 - TRBV5-1 CASSNRQGWDTQYF TGCGCCAGCAGCAACCGACAGGGTTGGGATACGCAGTATTTT
- TRBJ2-1 - TRBV4-3 CASSQDYGRGGNEQFF TGCGCCAGCAGCCAAGATTACGGCCGAGGGGGCAATGAGCAGTTCTTC
- TRBJ2-4 - TRBV12-3/TRBV12-4 CASSLSGARAKNIQYF TGTGCCAGCAGTTTATCCGGGGCGCGGGCCAAAAACATTCAGTACTTC
TRBD1 TRBJ1-4 - TRBV30 CAWSVLGFRGNEKLFF TGTGCCTGGAGTGTACTAGGGTTCAGGGGGAATGAAAAACTGTTTTTT
- TRBJ2-7 - TRBV29-1 CSVHRDNQGYEQYF TGCAGCGTTCACCGGGACAATCAAGGGTACGAGCAGTACTTC
TRBD1 TRBJ1-5 - TRBV6-1 CASSGQGGLGNQPQHF TGTGCCAGCAGCGGACAGGGTGGTTTGGGCAATCAGCCCCAGCATTTT
- TRBJ2-6 - TRBV12-3/TRBV12-4 CASSLGTASSGANVLTF TGTGCCAGCAGTTTAGGGACAGCCTCGTCCGGGGCCAACGTCCTGACTTTC
- TRBJ1-1 - TRBV6-2/TRBV6-3 CASISFWGAMNTEAFF TGTGCCAGCATCTCTTTCTGGGGGGCCATGAACACTGAAGCTTTCTTT
- TRBJ2-2 - TRBV21-1 CASSKGGRRVNTGELFF TGTGCCAGCAGCAAAGGTGGTAGGCGGGTTAACACCGGTGAGCTGTTTTTT
TRBD1 TRBJ2-3 - TRBV3-1 CASSPRDRVRFADTQYF TGTGCCAGCAGCCCCCGGGACAGGGTTCGCTTCGCAGATACGCAGTATTTT
TRBD2 TRBJ2-3 many TRBV5-5 CASSLPSGGRDTQYF TGTGCCAGCAGCTTGCCAAGCGGGGGGCGAGATACGCAGTATTTT
- TRBJ2-2 many TRBV5-1 CASSLVGLNTGELFF TGCGCCAGCAGCTTGGTGGGTCTGAACACCGGGGAGCTGTTTTTT
- TRBJ2-1 few TRBV15 CATSRDLRGGEQFF TGTGCCACCAGCAGAGATTTGAGGGGGGGTGAGCAGTTCTTC
TRBD2 TRBJ2-1 few TRBV15 CATSRGLAGPPYNEQFF TGTGCCACCAGCAGAGGGCTAGCGGGACCCCCCTACAATGAGCAGTTCTTC
- TRBJ2-1 - TRBV5-1 CASSLESGAEQFF TGCGCCAGCAGCTTGGAATCTGGTGCTGAGCAGTTCTTC
TRBD1 TRBJ2-5 - TRBV5-1 CASSQTGGSETQYF TGCGCCAGCAGCCAAACAGGGGGCAGTGAGACCCAGTACTTC
- TRBJ1-1 few TRBV6-1 CASSALVGTGEAFF TGTGCCAGCAGTGCCCTGGTGGGGACGGGTGAAGCTTTCTTT
- TRBJ2-2 - TRBV7-2 CASSPGTSAGTGELFF TGTGCCAGCAGCCCCGGCACCTCAGCGGGCACCGGGGAGCTGTTTTTT
- TRBJ2-5 few TRBV5-1 CASSLIKGAEETQYF TGCGCCAGCAGCTTAATTAAGGGCGCTGAAGAGACCCAGTACTTC
TRBD1 TRBJ1-4 few TRBV6-1 CASGPTGMGEKLFF TGTGCCAGCGGACCGACAGGGATGGGCGAAAAACTGTTTTTT
TRBD2 TRBJ2-1 - TRBV29-1 CSVFWTVGTSSGRAEGVNEQFF TGCAGCGTGTTCTGGACGGTAGGGACTTCTAGCGGGAGGGCCGAAGGGGTCAATGAGCAGTTCTTC
- TRBJ2-1 few TRBV4-2 CASSLGTGPRVEQFF TGTGCCAGCAGCCTCGGAACGGGACCGCGGGTCGAGCAGTTCTTC
TRBD2 TRBJ2-1 - TRBV7-3 CASRTSGEQFF TGTGCCAGCCGGACTAGCGGTGAGCAGTTCTTC
TRBD2 TRBJ2-1 few TRBV29-1 CSVAGTSGGYNEQFF TGCAGCGTAGCCGGGACTAGCGGTGGCTACAATGAGCAGTTCTTC
- TRBJ2-7 few TRBV5-1 CASSKDVTGDEQYF TGCGCCAGCAGTAAGGATGTGACAGGAGACGAGCAGTACTTC
- TRBJ2-7 many TRBV20-1 CSASPTHEQYF TGCAGTGCTAGTCCCACCCACGAGCAGTACTTC
- TRBJ2-7 few TRBV4-2 CASSQVGTSGAYEQYF TGTGCCAGCAGCCAAGTCGGCACGTCAGGCGCCTACGAGCAGTACTTC